What follows are 31 T cell receptor beta chains derived from one specimen sequenced in a study of type 1 and type 2 diabetes patients. Genomic DNA was the PCR template. Multiplex PCR with 30 forward and 13 reverse primers amplified the TCR beta CDR3. TCRdb reprocessed the multiplex PCR reads with MiXCR, giving one entry per CDR3 protein. Among approximately 260,000 distinct CDR3 sequences listed, approximately 45% were seen once. The sequenced material came from peripheral blood mononuclear cells (PBMCs). These receptors were obtained from a man aged 18 to 29 with type 2 diabetes.

On this clonotype itself: This sequence may be a read error, since a much larger clone differs from it by one base. The chain carries TRBV10-3 and TRBJ1-1; D ambiguous. Germline V CDR1 and CDR2: ENHRY, SYGVKD. Trimming removed 2 bases at V and 1 base at J, with 2 bases between. CDR3 length equals 12 residues. DNA for the CDR3: TGTGCCATCAGTGAGGGGAACACTGAAGCTTTCTTT. This translates into CAISEGNTEAFF.

Turning to this clonotype: One base away lies a much larger clone, so this may be a sequencing read error. The CDR3 end shows no conserved phenylalanine or tryptophan, and so a read error is likely. This rearrangement joins TRBV2 to TRBJ2-1, with 7 nucleotides matching TRBD2. There are 11 residues in the CDR3. From germline, CDR1 is SNHLY and CDR2 FYNNEI. J was trimmed by 12 bases and V by 7 bases; bases with no gene match: 6. The CDR3 DNA is TGTGCCAGCAACGCGGGGGTCGGGCAGTTCCTC. Translating it yields CASNAGVGQFL.

About this clonotype: The junction and the germline gene differ at one end; a read error may be behind it. The chain uses TRBV19 and TRBJ1-1; TRBD1 might be the D (6 bases). The CDR3 length is 13 residues. CDR1 LNHDA and CDR2 SQIVND come from the germline V gene (reference sequence). CDR3: CASSGQINTEAFF. CDR3 DNA: TGCGCCAGCAGCGGACAGATTAACACTGAAGCTTTCTTT.

Details on this clonotype: Since a much larger clone is just one base distant, this may be a read error. The chain employs TRBV10-3 and TRBJ2-1; tentative D call: TRBD1 (5 bases). Germline-derived CDR1 and CDR2 are ENHRY and SYGVKD. V lost 7 bases and J lost 4, with 11 bases in between. The CDR3 runs 13 residues. In DNA form, the CDR3 reads TGTGCCATCAAATCACAGGTTTACAATGAGCAGTTCTTC. Translation: CAIKSQVYNEQFF.

The V gene is TRBV2, the J gene TRBJ2-7; D is tentatively TRBD1 or TRBD2 (6 bases each). In germline, CDR1 is SNHLY, CDR2 FYNNEI. The V end lost 4 bases, the J end lost 2 bases, and 15 bases lay between the germline ends. The CDR3 sequence is 15 residues long. CDR3 bases: TGTGCCAGCAGTGCGACGGGGGCCTCTCCCTACGAGCAGTACTTC. This encodes CASSATGASPYEQYF. Full variable domain (remainder filled in from reference TRBV2 and TRBJ2-7): EPEVTQTPSHQVTQMGQEVILRCVPISNHLYFYWYRQILGQKVEFLVSFYNNEISEKSEIFDDQFSVERPDGSNFTLKIRSTKLEDSAMYFCASSATGASPYEQYFGPGTRLTVT.

This clonotype was observed a few times. This sequence joins TRBV7-8 and TRBJ1-2; D remains ambiguous. Looked up from germline, CDR1 is SGHVS and CDR2 is FQNEAQ. The V end was cut by 1 base, the J end by 6 bases, with 12 bases between. There are 14 residues in the CDR3. The CDR3 coding sequence is TGTGCCAGCAGCTTAGGACGGGAGTCGAATGGCTACACCTTC. The encoded protein is CASSLGRESNGYTF.

This chain connects TRBV12-3 or TRBV12-4 to TRBJ2-7; 9 bases agree with TRBD1. V lost 6 bases and J lost 2; bases outside the gene matches: 8. The CDR3 covers 15 residues. The CDR3 region has the DNA TGTGCCAGCAGCCTAGAAACAGGGGGCGCCTACGAGCAGTACTTC. This codes for CASSLETGGAYEQYF.

This rearrangement joins TRBV2 to TRBJ2-2; D possibly corresponds to TRBD1 (7 bases). V lost 4 bases and J lost 4, with 13 bases in between. The CDR3 runs 15 residues. Germline lookup yields CDR1 SNHLY and CDR2 FYNNEI. CDR3 region: CASSGAGGLTGELFF. The CDR3 DNA is TGTGCCAGCAGTGGAGCAGGGGGGCTCACCGGGGAGCTGTTTTTT.

This clonotype was counted between two and nine times. The genes are TRBV11-2 and TRBJ2-5; D is ambiguous. The germline gives CDR1 SGHAT, CDR2 FQNNGV. This CDR3 region has 13 residues. V lost 3 bases and J 4 bases, leaving 9 bases between the germline ends. CDR3 amino acids: CASSLPPGETQYF. CDR3 DNA: TGTGCCAGCAGCTTGCCCCCAGGAGAGACCCAGTACTTC.

The J gene is TRBJ1-5, the V gene TRBV19; D is unresolved. The CDR3 sequence is 16 residues long. The germline gives CDR1 LNHDA, CDR2 SQIVND (reference sequence). Trimming shortened V by 11 bases and J by 6 bases, and 26 bases separated the two germline ends. CDR3 protein: CAWSLRGQMRGQPQHF. The DNA for the CDR3 is TGTGCCTGGAGCCTCCGTGGGCAAATGCGCGGTCAGCCCCAGCATTTT.

To note about this clonotype: The junction differs from germline at one of its ends, possibly a read error. V gene TRBV10-1 combines with J gene TRBJ2-7; possible D gene TRBD2, 6 bases. Germline V gene data show CDR1 as WNHNN and CDR2 as SYGVQD (reference sequence). The CDR3 length is 14 residues. The CDR3 DNA reads TGTGCCATCAAAGGGGCTAGCGCTACCTACGAGCAGTACTTC. Its protein is CAIKGASATYEQYF.

J is TRBJ1-1 and V is TRBV20-1, with D possibly TRBD1 on 5 matching bases. The CDR3 extends over 12 amino acids. V gave up 6 bases and J gave up 4 bases, with 12 bases separating them. Germline CDR1 DFQATT, CDR2 SNEGSKA (reference sequence). CDR3 nucleotide sequence: TGCAGTGCCCCTAGTAGGGGCACTGAAGCTTTCTTT. This encodes CSAPSRGTEAFF.

For this clonotype: One end of the junction is discordant with germline, which a read error may explain. This sequence joins TRBV10-1 and TRBJ1-1, with unresolved D. The germline V gene encodes CDR1 WNHNN and CDR2 SYGVQD (reference sequence). The CDR3 covers 13 residues. The CDR3 region has the DNA TGCGCCGGCAGTACTACAGCGAACACTGAAGCTTTCTTT. Its translation is CAGSTTANTEAFF.

A few counts support this clonotype. V usage is TRBV2 and J usage is TRBJ2-5; 9 bases fit TRBD2. TRBJ2-1 explains the end of the DNA better; the J call may be wrong. The CDR3 covers 13 residues. Per the germline V gene, CDR1 is SNHLY and CDR2 is FYNNEI. Here the CDR3 DNA reads TGTGCCAAAACTAGCGGGCCCACCAATGAGCAGTTCTTC. The encoded protein is CAKTSGPTNEQFF.

The chain has TRBV6-2 or TRBV6-3 and TRBJ2-7, with TRBD1 matching 10 bases. V was pared by 8 bases and J by 1 base, with 8 bases of the junction left unmatched. Germline CDR1 MNHEY, CDR2 SVGEGT. The CDR3 is 15 residues long. The CDR3 spells CASHGGQGPSYEQYF. Here the CDR3 DNA reads TGTGCCAGCCATGGGGGACAGGGGCCATCCTACGAGCAGTACTTC.

This clonotype was recorded only once. This may come from a read error, since a much larger clone is one base off. CDR3 sequence: CAISKGQGIDTQYF. CDR3 nucleotide sequence: TGTGCCATCAGTAAGGGACAAGGCATAGATACGCAGTATTTT. V gene TRBV10-3 combines with J gene TRBJ2-3, with D tentatively TRBD1 (6 bases). The CDR3 consists of 14 residues. Trimming cost V 5 bases and J 5 bases, with 14 bases left between them. Germline CDR1 ENHRY, CDR2 SYGVKD.

The chain employs TRBV24-1 and TRBJ1-1; tentative D call: TRBD1 (5 bases). CDR3 length: 15 residues. CDR1 and CDR2 (germline): KGHDR, SFDVKD. V was pared by 5 bases and J by 1 base, with 13 bases between. The CDR3 here is CATSAAGQTNTEAFF. The CDR3, as DNA: TGTGCCACCAGTGCCGCGGGGCAAACGAACACTGAAGCTTTCTTT.

This clonotype has a handful of counts. The chain uses TRBV10-3 and TRBJ2-7, with a tentative D call TRBD2 (5 bases). The germline gives CDR1 ENHRY, CDR2 SYGVKD. V shed 5 bases and J shed 2 bases, with 10 bases lying between them. The length of the CDR3 is 13 residues. For the CDR3, the DNA is TGTGCCATCAGTCTAGGGAGTCCCTACGAGCAGTACTTC. Translation gives CAISLGSPYEQYF.

This clonotype was found a few times. This rearrangement joins TRBV15 to TRBJ2-7, with D perhaps matching TRBD2 (6 bases). The CDR3 is made up of 15 amino acids. Trimming removed 0 bases from V and 3 bases from J, with 12 bases in between. Germline CDR1 is LNHNV and CDR2 is YYDKDF (reference sequence). DNA of the CDR3: TGTGCCACCAGCAGAGAAGCGGGTCTGCTCTACGAGCAGTACTTC. Protein: CATSREAGLLYEQYF.

V gene TRBV5-1 combines with J gene TRBJ1-1, with D unresolved. The V gene's germline CDR1 is SGHRS and CDR2 YFSETQ. This CDR3 contains 14 residues. The germline V and J ends were trimmed by 0 bases and 4 bases, with 10 bases remaining between them. The DNA of the CDR3 is TGCGCCAGCAGCTTGGCCGTAGGTACCACTGAAGCTTTCTTT. This codes for CASSLAVGTTEAFF.

V and J are TRBV6-5 and TRBJ2-5; a possible D gene is TRBD2 (5 bases). The germline V gene encodes CDR1 MNHEY and CDR2 SVGAGI. With 7 bases removed from V and 5 bases from J, the gap between germline ends came to 11 bases. The CDR3 is 12 amino acids. CDR3 sequence (DNA): TGTGCCAGCATGGGGAGTGGGGAGACCCAGTACTTC. It specifies CASMGSGETQYF.

This chain links TRBV15 with TRBJ2-7; D may be TRBD2 (5 bases). Trimming shortened V by 0 bases and J by 0 bases, and 9 bases separated the two germline ends. This CDR3 has 15 amino acids. In germline, CDR1 is LNHNV, CDR2 YYDKDF (reference sequence). Here the CDR3 DNA reads TGTGCCACCAGCAGAGAAGGGAGTAGCTCCTACGAGCAGTACTTC. It codes for CATSREGSSSYEQYF. Complete variable domain (other parts from reference TRBV15 and TRBJ2-7): DAMVIQNPRYQVTQFGKPVTLSCSQTLNHNVMYWYQQKSSQAPKLLFHYYDKDFNNEADTPDNFQSRRPNTSFCFLDIRSPGLGDTAMYLCATSREGSSSYEQYFGPGTRLTVT.

This clonotype was seen a handful of times. The rearrangement links TRBV11-2 to TRBJ2-2; TRBD2 agrees at 7 bases. V lost 0 bases, J lost 3 bases, and 7 bases stayed unmatched. Germline V gene lookup returns CDR1 SGHAT and CDR2 FQNNGV. This CDR3 has 17 amino acids. The CDR3 spells CASSLDPGEGHTGELFF. CDR3 coding DNA: TGTGCCAGCAGCTTAGATCCGGGGGAGGGACACACCGGGGAGCTGTTTTTT.

This clonotype was counted only a few times. CDR3 in amino acids: CASRRTGSPLHF. The DNA of the CDR3 is TGTGCCAGCAGAAGGACTGGATCACCCCTCCACTTT. V gene TRBV6-5 combines with J gene TRBJ1-6; D gene unclear. There are 12 residues in the CDR3. Germline CDR1 reads MNHEY; CDR2 reads SVGAGI. Trimming took 6 bases from V and 10 from J, leaving 10 bases between them.

The chain is built from TRBV20-1 and TRBJ1-1, with D uncertain. Germline CDR1 and CDR2: DFQATT and SNEGSKA (reference sequence). The CDR3 is made up of 11 amino acids. V lost 3 bases and J lost 5, with 7 bases in between. The chain's CDR3 is CSASDWTEAFF. CDR3 DNA: TGCAGTGCTAGTGACTGGACTGAAGCTTTCTTT.

This chain links TRBV13 with TRBJ2-7; 7 bases align to TRBD2. Germline CDR1 reads PRHDT; CDR2 reads FYEKMQ (reference sequence). This CDR3 is 14 amino acids long. J lost 4 bases, V lost 5 bases, and 8 bases had no gene match. CDR3 nucleotide sequence: TGTGCCAGCAGCCAGGCCGGCGGGGGATACGAGCAGTACTTC. Protein: CASSQAGGGYEQYF.

Remarks on this clonotype: It is likely a read error, because the conserved phenylalanine at the end of the CDR3 is missing. CDR3 in amino acids: CASSLLWGTEAFL. The CDR3 DNA reads TGTGCCAGCAGCTTACTCTGGGGCACTGAAGCTTTCCTT. The chain employs TRBV7-3 and TRBJ1-1; no reliable D call. The CDR3 consists of 13 residues. Between the trimmed V and J ends, which lost 2 bases and 4 bases, there was a span of 8 bases. In germline, CDR1 is SGHTA, CDR2 FQGTGA.

The chain has TRBV6-6 and TRBJ2-5; possibly TRBD1 for D (5 bases). Germline assignment: CDR1 MNHNY and CDR2 SVGAGI (reference sequence). The CDR3 totals 16 residues. The V and J ends lost 6 bases and 1 base respectively, with 18 bases between them. The CDR3 spells CASRPAAGLIQETQYF. The CDR3 DNA is TGTGCCAGCAGACCCGCGGCAGGGCTGATCCAAGAGACCCAGTACTTC.

The chain couples TRBV12-3 or TRBV12-4 to TRBJ1-2; D might be TRBD1 (6 bases). The CDR3 totals 14 residues. The ends were cut back, 4 bases at V and 4 bases at J, with 13 bases in the middle. The CDR3: CASSWAGVGYGYTF. For the CDR3, the DNA is TGTGCCAGCAGTTGGGCAGGGGTCGGCTATGGCTACACCTTC.

The sample holds a few counts of this clonotype. This chain connects TRBV7-8 to TRBJ2-7, with 11 bases identical to TRBD1. Germline values: CDR1 SGHVS, CDR2 FQNEAQ. V lost 5 bases and J lost 5; bases outside the gene matches: 11. This CDR3 is built from 16 residues. This CDR3 reads CASSPRPGTGGDEQYF. The CDR3 DNA follows: TGTGCCAGCAGCCCCAGGCCTGGGACAGGGGGAGACGAGCAGTACTTC. The variable domain in full, completed from reference TRBV7-8 and TRBJ2-7, reads GAGVSQSPRYKVAKRGQDVALRCDPISGHVSLFWYQQALGQGPEFLTYFQNEAQLDKSGLPSDRFFAERPEGSVSTLKIQRTQQEDSAVYLCASSPRPGTGGDEQYFGPGTRLTVT.

This rearrangement joins TRBV5-4 to TRBJ1-4, with D hard to call. The germline CDR1 and CDR2 sequences are SGHNT and YYREEE (reference sequence). The CDR3 totals 14 residues. With 1 base removed from V and 7 bases from J, the gap between germline ends came to 11 bases. The CDR3 loop reads CASSLPQEGEKLFF. CDR3 bases: TGTGCCAGCAGCTTGCCACAAGAAGGTGAAAAACTGTTTTTT.